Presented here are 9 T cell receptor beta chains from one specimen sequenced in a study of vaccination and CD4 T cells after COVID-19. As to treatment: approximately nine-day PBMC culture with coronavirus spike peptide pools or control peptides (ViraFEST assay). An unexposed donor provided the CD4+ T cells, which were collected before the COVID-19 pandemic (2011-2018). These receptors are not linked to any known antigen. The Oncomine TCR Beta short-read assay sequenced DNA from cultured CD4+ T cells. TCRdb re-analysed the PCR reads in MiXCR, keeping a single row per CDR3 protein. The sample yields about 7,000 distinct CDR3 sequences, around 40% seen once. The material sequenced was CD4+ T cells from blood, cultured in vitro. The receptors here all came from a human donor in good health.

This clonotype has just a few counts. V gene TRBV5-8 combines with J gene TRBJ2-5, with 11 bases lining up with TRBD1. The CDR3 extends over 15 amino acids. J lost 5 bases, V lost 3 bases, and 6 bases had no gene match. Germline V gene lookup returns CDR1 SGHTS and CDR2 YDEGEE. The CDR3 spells CASSYRTGGVETQYF. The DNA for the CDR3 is TGTGCCAGCAGCTACCGGACAGGGGGCGTGGAGACCCAGTACTTC. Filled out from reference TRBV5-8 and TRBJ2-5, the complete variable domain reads EAGVTQSPTHLIKTRGQQATLRCSPISGHTSVYWYQQALGLGLQFLLWYDEGEERNRGNFPPRFSGRQFPNYSSELNVNALELEDSALYLCASSYRTGGVETQYFGPGTRLLVL.

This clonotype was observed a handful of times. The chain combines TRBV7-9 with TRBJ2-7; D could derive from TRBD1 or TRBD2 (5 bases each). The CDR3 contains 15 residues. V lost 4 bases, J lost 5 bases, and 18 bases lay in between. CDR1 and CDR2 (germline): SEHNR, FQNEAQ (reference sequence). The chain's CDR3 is CASSSSGTLPHEQYF. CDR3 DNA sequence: TGTGCCAGCAGCTCTTCCGGGACCCTACCCCACGAGCAGTACTTC.

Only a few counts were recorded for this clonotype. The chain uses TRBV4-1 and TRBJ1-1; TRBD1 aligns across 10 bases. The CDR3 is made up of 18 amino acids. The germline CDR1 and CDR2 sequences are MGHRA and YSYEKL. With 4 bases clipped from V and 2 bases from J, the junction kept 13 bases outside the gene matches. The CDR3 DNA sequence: TGCGCCAGCAGCCCAATAGGGCGGACAGGGGGGCTTAACACTGAAGCTTTCTTT. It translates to CASSPIGRTGGLNTEAFF.

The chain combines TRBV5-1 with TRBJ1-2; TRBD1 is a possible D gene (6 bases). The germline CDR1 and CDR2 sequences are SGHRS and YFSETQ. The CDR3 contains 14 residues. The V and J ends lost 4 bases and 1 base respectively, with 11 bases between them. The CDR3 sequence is CASSTPQGNYGYTF. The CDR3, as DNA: TGCGCCAGCAGCACCCCACAGGGTAACTATGGCTACACCTTC.

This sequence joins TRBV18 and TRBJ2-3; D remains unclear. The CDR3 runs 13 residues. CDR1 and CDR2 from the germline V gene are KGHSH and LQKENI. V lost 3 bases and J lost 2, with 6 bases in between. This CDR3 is CASSPPHTDTQYF. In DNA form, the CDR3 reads TGTGCCAGCTCACCCCCCCACACAGATACGCAGTATTTT.

CDR3 in amino acids: CASSAGTTNTGELFF. The CDR3 nucleotides are TGTGCCAGCAGTGCCGGGACAACGAACACCGGGGAGCTGTTTTTT. The rearrangement links TRBV2 to TRBJ2-2, with D possibly matching TRBD1 (6 bases). Trimming removed 4 bases from V and 0 bases from J, with 9 bases in between. Germline V gene lookup returns CDR1 SNHLY and CDR2 FYNNEI. CDR3 size: 15 residues.

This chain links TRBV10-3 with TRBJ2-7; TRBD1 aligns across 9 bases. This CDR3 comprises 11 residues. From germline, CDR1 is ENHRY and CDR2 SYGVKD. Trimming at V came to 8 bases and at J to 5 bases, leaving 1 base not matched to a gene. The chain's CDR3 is CAIGDRDEQYF. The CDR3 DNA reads TGTGCCATCGGGGACAGGGACGAGCAGTACTTC.

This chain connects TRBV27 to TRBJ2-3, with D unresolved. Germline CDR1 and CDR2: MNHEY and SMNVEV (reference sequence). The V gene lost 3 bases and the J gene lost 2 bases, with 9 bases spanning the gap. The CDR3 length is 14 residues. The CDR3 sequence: CASSLVDHTDTQYF. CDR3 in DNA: TGTGCCAGCAGTTTGGTTGACCACACAGATACGCAGTATTTT.

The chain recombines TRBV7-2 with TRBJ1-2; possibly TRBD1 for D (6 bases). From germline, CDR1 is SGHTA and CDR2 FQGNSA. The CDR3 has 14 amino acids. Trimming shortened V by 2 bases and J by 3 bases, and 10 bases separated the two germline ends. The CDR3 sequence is CASSLTGLDYGYTF. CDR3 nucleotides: TGTGCCAGCAGCTTAACAGGGCTAGACTATGGCTACACCTTC.